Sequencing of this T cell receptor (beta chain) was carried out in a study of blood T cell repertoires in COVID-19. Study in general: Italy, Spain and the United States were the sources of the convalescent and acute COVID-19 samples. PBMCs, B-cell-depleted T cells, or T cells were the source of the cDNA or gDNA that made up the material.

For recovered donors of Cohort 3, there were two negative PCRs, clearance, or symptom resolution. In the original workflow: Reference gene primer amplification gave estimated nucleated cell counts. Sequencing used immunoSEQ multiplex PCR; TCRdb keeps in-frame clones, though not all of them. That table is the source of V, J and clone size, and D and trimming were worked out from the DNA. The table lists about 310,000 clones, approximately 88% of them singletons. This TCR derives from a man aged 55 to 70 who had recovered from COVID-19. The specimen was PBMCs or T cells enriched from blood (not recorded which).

In DNA, the CDR3 is TGTGCCAGCAGACCGCCGGGACAGGGCTACGAGCAGTACTTC. Its protein is CASRPPGQGYEQYF. The J gene is TRBJ2-7, the V gene TRBV6-5, with TRBD1 matching over 9 bases. Germline CDR1 MNHEY, CDR2 SVGAGI. V lost 6 bases and J lost 3; bases outside the gene matches: 6. The length of the CDR3 is 14 residues.